This is a list of T cell receptor beta chains from one sample in a study of CD8+CD57+ T cells in acquired aplastic anemia. TCRdb re-called the reads through MiXCR, storing one row per CDR3 protein. The table has just over 200,000 distinct CDR3 sequences, about 62% seen once. The sequencing sample was made of sorted CD4+, CD8+, or CD8+CD57+ T cells (not recorded which) from PBMCs. The receptors originated from a human donor with aplastic anemia. Both conserved end residues are part of each CDR3.

TRBV10-1	TRBJ1-3	13	CASSEFSGNTIYF
TRBV9	TRBJ2-2	12	CASSENAGELFF
TRBV7-3	TRBJ2-5	13	CASSLLAFGTQYF
TRBV7-4	TRBJ2-7	14	CASSLSAHWDEQYF
TRBV7-9	TRBJ2-7	13	CASSSRQDGEQYF
TRBV20-1	TRBJ2-1	14	CSASEPGLQNEQFF
TRBV5-1	TRBJ2-2	16	CASSFQTGVNTGELFF
TRBV5-1	TRBJ2-3	17	CASSLGPGLASTDTQYF
TRBV7-9	TRBJ2-1	14	CASSSAEAYNEQFF
TRBV10-3	TRBJ1-1	15	CAISGTALMNTEAFF
TRBV5-6	TRBJ1-5	15	CASSPFRGLNQPQHF
TRBV20-1	TRBJ2-1	14	CSAYTSGKNNEQFF
TRBV2	TRBJ2-7	14	CASSGGPRTYEQYF
TRBV7-2	TRBJ2-1	15	CASSPTSGAYNEQFF
TRBV7-2	TRBJ2-3	14	CASSLIKPSDTQYF
TRBV2	TRBJ1-2	12	CASSERDYGYTF
TRBV4-3	TRBJ1-1	10	CASSQGGAFF
TRBV4-1	TRBJ1-3	17	CASSLSRTGYSGNTIYF
TRBV25-1	TRBJ2-3	16	CASSEGGRSHTDTQYF